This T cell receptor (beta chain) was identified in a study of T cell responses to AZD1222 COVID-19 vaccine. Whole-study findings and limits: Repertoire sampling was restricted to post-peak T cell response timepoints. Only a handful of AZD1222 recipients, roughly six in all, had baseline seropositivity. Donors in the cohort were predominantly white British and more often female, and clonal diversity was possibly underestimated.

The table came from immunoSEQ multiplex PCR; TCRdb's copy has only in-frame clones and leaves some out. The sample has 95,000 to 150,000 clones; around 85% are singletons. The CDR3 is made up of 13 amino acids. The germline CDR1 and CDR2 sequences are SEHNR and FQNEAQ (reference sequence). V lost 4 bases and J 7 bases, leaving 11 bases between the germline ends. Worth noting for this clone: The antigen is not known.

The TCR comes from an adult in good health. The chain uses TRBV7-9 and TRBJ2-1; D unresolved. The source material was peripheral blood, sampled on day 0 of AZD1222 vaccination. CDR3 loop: CASSSFGRNEQFF. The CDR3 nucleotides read TGTGCCAGCAGCTCATTCGGTAGGAATGAGCAGTTCTTC.